The present T cell receptor beta chain was sequenced within a study of shared clonotypes between healthy human individuals (TCRdb year 2020). In terms of the full investigation: The cohort included three men and two women between 18 and 49 years of age. For each donor, three plates each were used for CD4 naive and CD4 memory, two plates were used for CD8 naive, and one plate was used for CD8 memory. The study deeply sequenced blood TCR repertoires of several healthy adults to estimate repertoire size and the extent of clonotype sharing between individuals. Different laboratories and diverse techniques were used to prepare libraries and sequence TCR repertoires, to increase sequencing depth and limit assay-specific biases. Between about 0.94 and 8.9 billion PBMCs per donor were obtained by leukapheresis. The paper's findings and limits, for the study overall: Even with the large sequencing depth, rarefaction of the sorted-subset datasets indicated that sequencing was incomplete. The genetic and exposure-history diversity represented was limited by the small number of donors. Roughly 5.2% of naive CD4, 3% to 3.5% of naive CD8, roughly 2.4% of memory CD4, and 0.35% to 0.4% of memory CD8 clonotypes were shared across several donors. Only blood was sampled, and tissue TCR repertoires likely differ from those in blood. Clonotypes shared by all four sorted-subset donors showed higher generation probabilities than non-shared clonotypes. Larger estimated clonotype richness was generally found for naive subsets than for memory subsets. Pairwise subsampling led to the expectation that sequencing depth would affect the degree of clonotype sharing among donors.

On this clone itself: Which antigen it targets is not known. Nothing much larger sits one base from this clone, and base qualities are not available.

Using the deep immunoSEQ assay, TCR CDR3 regions were amplified from genomic DNA by multiplex PCR. For each cell subset, the extracted genomic DNA was distributed evenly across all wells of several immunoSEQ 96-well plates, and each plate served as one replicate. Each replicate PCR for sorted subsets received 150 to 250 ng genomic DNA, equal to about 29,000 T cell genomes. The purified libraries were quantified using a Qubit 3.0 fluorometer, sized with a Bioanalyzer 2100, and then quantified again using the KAPA Library Quantification kit. Every immunoSEQ 96-well plate was sequenced on a separate single-read 150-cycle Illumina NextSeq 550 flow cell. The source study handled its data this way. Because the immunoSEQ output included only junctional sequences and no quality scores, the filtering could not be the same as the filtering used for full-length reads. Sequences were annotated with PyIR, a Python wrapper for IgBLAST v1.9, using IMGT germline references to assign V/J genes and CDR3. Reads with weak V/J assignments (E-value above 1e-6), missing CDR3, stop codons, out-of-frame junctions, or ambiguous translated residues were removed. V3J clonotypes were defined by identical inferred V gene, J gene, and CDR3 amino acid sequence. Percentage overlap between repertoires was calculated by dividing the number of shared unique clonotypes by the size of the smaller repertoire. Richness of each repertoire was evaluated using RTK rarefaction, the Chao1 estimator, and Recon v2.1 estimates of unobserved clonotypes. Generation probabilities were computed with OLGA for all TCRbeta clonotypes obtained by the gDNA method from several donors. Drawn from immuneACCESS, this table holds only the in-frame rearrangements with V and J called that TCRdb kept. Clones are partly lost; checked studies trace under half to an unresolved V gene and leave the rest unexplained. That table gives V, J and clone size, and the DNA gave D and trimming. The sample data list about 1 million clones, and around 76% of these were observed just once. The ten biggest clones cover roughly 1.4% of the sample.

Trimmed from V: 5 bases; trimmed from J: 7 bases; junction bases lacking a gene match: 2. Measured from the cysteine to the phenylalanine, the CDR3 is 13 residues long. The CDR3 DNA has 39 bases and is translated from base 1. Sequences SGHDN (CDR1) and FVKESK (CDR2) are obtained from the germline V gene. The donors were healthy, HIV-negative adults with no recently reported acute infections or vaccinations. Every donor was a Caucasian adult living in Nashville, Tennessee, USA. CD4+ T cells were enriched through magnetic negative selection, after which naive cells were positively selected on CD45RA and the remaining negative fraction served as the memory subset. After blood collection by leukapheresis, PBMCs were isolated using Ficoll-Histopaque density gradient centrifugation and then cryopreserved in the vapor phase of liquid nitrogen. Purity and quantity of every magnetically sorted T cell population were checked by analytical flow cytometry. Each sorted fraction had its genomic DNA isolated and then quantified by UV absorbance on a Nanodrop 2000c.

The clonotype comes from a man younger than 30 in good health. The chain joins TRBV14 to TRBJ1-3; 10 of the junction bases match TRBD1. Material: memory CD4+ T cells sorted from blood. Explained via the paper, the cell subset or site label denotes: CD45RA-negative fraction. The DNA sequence is as follows: TGTGCCAGCAGCTGGACAGGGGGGAACACCATATATTTT. It codes for CASSWTGGNTIYF.